Presented here are 32 T cell receptor beta chains from one specimen sequenced in a study of control samples from healthy donors and cancer patients. Profiled with immunoSEQ multiplex PCR; TCRdb holds only in-frame clones, not every one. The table has some 410,000 clones, 90% seen once. Material: PBMCs. The receptors shown here come from a man in his forties or fifties with head and neck cancer.

V gene TRBV5-1 combines with J gene TRBJ2-5; D unresolved. The V and J ends lost 4 bases and 1 base respectively, with 11 bases between them. The length of the CDR3 is 14 residues. From germline, CDR1 is SGHRS and CDR2 YFSETQ. The CDR3 DNA sequence: TGCGCCAGCAGCCAAGTCTCGTTCCAAGAGACCCAGTACTTC. Translation: CASSQVSFQETQYF.

CDR3 bases: TGTGCCAGCAACGCAGGGGGCGAAGAAAAACTGTTTTTT. This codes for CASNAGGEEKLFF. The gene calls are TRBV10-3 and TRBJ1-4, with TRBD1 identical over 8 bases. Trimming took 10 bases from V and 8 from J; bases not matched to a gene: 9. From germline, CDR1 is ENHRY and CDR2 SYGVKD. There are 13 residues in the CDR3.

This chain uses TRBV2 with TRBJ1-4, with D possibly being TRBD1 (5 bases). Germline V CDR1 and CDR2: SNHLY, FYNNEI. V lost 3 bases and J lost 4, with 9 bases in between. The CDR3 is 14 amino acids. This CDR3 is CASSDGADNEKLFF. The CDR3 DNA sequence: TGTGCCAGCAGTGACGGGGCGGATAATGAAAAACTGTTTTTT.

J is TRBJ1-2 and V is TRBV7-2; 11 positions match TRBD1. CDR3 length: 15 residues. V lost 5 bases, J lost 4 bases, and 6 bases stayed unmatched. Germline lookup yields CDR1 SGHTA and CDR2 FQGNSA. The CDR3 coding sequence is TGTGCCAGCAGCGGGGGACAGGGGGGCAGCTATGGCTACACCTTC. The encoded protein is CASSGGQGGSYGYTF.

The chain combines TRBV28 with TRBJ2-3; D gene unclear. CDR1 is MDHEN, CDR2 SYDVKM, per germline. This CDR3 spans 12 amino acids. The V gene lost 4 bases and the J gene lost 2 bases, with 4 bases spanning the gap. This chain's CDR3 is CASSSPTDTQYF. The CDR3 region has the DNA TGTGCCAGCAGTTCCCCCACAGATACGCAGTATTTT.

The chain has TRBV5-1 and TRBJ1-1; D is unclear. V was clipped by 1 base and J by 6 bases, with 16 bases between them. Per germline, CDR1 SGHRS and CDR2 YFSETQ. This CDR3 is 15 amino acids long. The DNA of the CDR3 is TGCGCCAGCAGCTTGTTTAGTATCTTTGACGCTGAAGCTTTCTTT. The encoded protein is CASSLFSIFDAEAFF.

This chain uses TRBV19 with TRBJ2-7; 12 nucleotides line up with TRBD1. Germline-derived CDR1 and CDR2 are LNHDA and SQIVND (reference sequence). There are 15 residues in the CDR3. The V segment lost 6 bases and the J segment 7 bases; nucleotides outside the gene matches: 10. The CDR3 here is CASRTGTGGAGEQYF. The CDR3, as DNA: TGTGCCAGTAGGACCGGGACAGGGGGCGCGGGGGAGCAGTACTTC.

The rearrangement uses TRBV6-5 and TRBJ1-4; maybe TRBD1 (5 bases). This CDR3 comprises 15 residues. From germline, CDR1 is MNHEY and CDR2 SVGAGI. The V gene lost 6 bases and the J gene lost 8 bases, with 19 bases spanning the gap. The CDR3 DNA reads TGTGCCAGCAGCTCCATTCAGGTGAAGGGGGAAAAACTGTTTTTT. Its protein is CASSSIQVKGEKLFF.

The V and J genes are TRBV4-3 and TRBJ1-1; D is possibly TRBD1 (6 bases). The germline CDR1 and CDR2 sequences are LGHNA and YSLEER. The CDR3 is 16 residues long. V lost 0 bases, J lost 5 bases, and 16 bases lay in between. In nucleotides, the CDR3 is TGCGCCAGCAGCCAAGATATAGGGGGTCAAGGGACTGAAGCTTTCTTT. Amino acid sequence: CASSQDIGGQGTEAFF.

The CDR3 loop reads CASSQETGPHQPQHF. CDR3 sequence (DNA): TGTGCCAGCAGCCAAGAGACAGGGCCTCATCAGCCCCAGCATTTT. The chain recombines TRBV3-1 (or the pseudogene TRBV3-2) with TRBJ1-5; TRBD1 agrees at 7 bases. V dropped 0 bases and J dropped 5; count of bases not matched to a gene: 4. The CDR3 has 15 residues. The germline V gene encodes CDR1 LGHDT and CDR2 YNNKEL (reference sequence).

This chain uses TRBV11-2 with TRBJ2-5; D possibly corresponds to TRBD2 (5 bases). V was clipped by 4 bases and J by 5 bases, with 11 bases between them. Germline assignment: CDR1 SGHAT and CDR2 FQNNGV. The CDR3 is 13 residues long. Here the CDR3 reads CASSSGILETQYF. The DNA of the CDR3 is TGTGCCAGCAGCTCGGGGATTCTGGAGACCCAGTACTTC.

This sequence joins TRBV12-5 and TRBJ2-1; no clear D. Germline-derived CDR1 and CDR2 are LGHNT and FRNRAP. V was cut by 3 bases and J by 6 bases, with 12 bases left in between. The CDR3 has 14 residues. CDR3 sequence (DNA): TGTGCTAGTGGTTTCAGCGCCGGGTCCAATGAGCAGTTCTTC. Translated, it gives CASGFSAGSNEQFF.

This chain joins TRBV7-9 and TRBJ1-5, with 7 positions matching TRBD1. This CDR3 is built from 14 residues. Per the germline V gene, CDR1 is SEHNR and CDR2 is FQNEAQ (reference sequence). V dropped 3 bases and J dropped 2; count of bases not matched to a gene: 1. The CDR3 region has the DNA TGTGCCAGCAGCTTTGGACAGGGCAATCAGCCCCAGCATTTT. Amino acids: CASSFGQGNQPQHF. The variable domain in full, with the rest retrieved from reference TRBV7-9 and TRBJ1-5, is DTGVSQNPRHKITKRGQNVTFRCDPISEHNRLYWYRQTLGQGPEFLTYFQNEAQLEKSRLLSDRFSAERPKGSFSTLEIQRTEQGDSAMYLCASSFGQGNQPQHFGDGTRLSIL.

This clone was counted only a few times. The CDR3 loop is CASSPSPGGRSYNEQFF. In DNA, the CDR3 is TGCGCCAGCAGCCCATCCCCGGGGGGGCGGTCCTACAATGAGCAGTTCTTC. The rearrangement uses TRBV4-3 and TRBJ2-1; 8 positions match TRBD2. Per the germline V gene, CDR1 is LGHNA and CDR2 is YSLEER. V gave up 4 bases and J gave up 1 base; unmatched junction bases: 9. This CDR3 contains 17 residues.

This clone has just a few counts. The rearrangement uses TRBV7-6 and TRBJ2-1; possible D gene TRBD1, 6 bases. The ends were cut back, 0 bases at V and 7 bases at J, with 25 bases in the middle. CDR3 length: 19 residues. Germline V gene lookup returns CDR1 SGHVS and CDR2 FNYEAQ. The CDR3 loop reads CASSLAGTPPSPELNEQFF. The DNA of the CDR3 is TGTGCCAGCAGCTTAGCCGGGACACCCCCTAGCCCCGAACTGAATGAGCAGTTCTTC.

The rearrangement links TRBV11-2 to TRBJ1-1; D remains unclear. Germline V gene data show CDR1 as SGHAT and CDR2 as FQNNGV. The length of the CDR3 is 12 residues. V lost 5 bases and J 7 bases, leaving 11 bases between the germline ends. CDR3 nucleotide sequence: TGTGCCAGCAGCCCAGTCCCCCTTGAAGCTTTCTTT. Residues: CASSPVPLEAFF.

V is TRBV28 and J is TRBJ2-6; perhaps TRBD2 as D (6 bases). This CDR3 is built from 21 residues. V was shortened by 6 bases and J by 2 bases, with 29 bases between the two germline ends. Per the germline V gene, CDR1 is MDHEN and CDR2 is SYDVKM. CDR3 region: CASSPPAAGYRSRAGANVLTF. The CDR3 region has the DNA TGTGCCAGCAGCCCCCCTGCGGCGGGATACCGTTCTAGGGCTGGGGCCAACGTCCTGACTTTC.

The J gene is TRBJ1-1, the V gene TRBV28, with a weak D call TRBD1 (5 bases). The CDR3 sequence is 14 residues long. The V end was cut by 5 bases, the J end by 2 bases, with 12 bases between. Germline V CDR1 and CDR2: MDHEN, SYDVKM. CDR3 region: CASSIIGANTEAFF. CDR3 in DNA: TGTGCCAGCAGTATTATCGGGGCCAACACTGAAGCTTTCTTT.

The chain is built from TRBV7-2 and TRBJ2-3; D remains ambiguous. The CDR3 is made up of 14 amino acids. V was clipped by 3 bases and J by 4 bases, with 11 bases between them. From germline, CDR1 is SGHTA and CDR2 FQGNSA. The CDR3 region is CASSFEHAADTQYF. DNA of the CDR3: TGTGCCAGCAGCTTTGAACATGCAGCAGATACGCAGTATTTT. The full variable domain, in which reference TRBV7-2 and TRBJ2-3 provide the parts outside the CDR3, is GAGVSQSPSNKVTEKGKDVELRCDPISGHTALYWYRQSLGQGLEFLIYFQGNSAPDKSGLPSDRFSAERTGGSVSTLTIQRTQQEDSAVYLCASSFEHAADTQYFGPGTRLTVL.

The chain uses TRBV28 and TRBJ1-1; 9 bases are shared with TRBD1. This CDR3 is 15 amino acids long. The V gene end was trimmed by 2 bases and the J gene end by 5 bases; junction bases not matched to a gene: 6. Germline CDR1 is MDHEN and CDR2 is SYDVKM. The CDR3 sequence: CASSLTTDRGTEAFF. The CDR3 coding sequence is TGTGCCAGCAGTTTAACTACAGACAGGGGGACTGAAGCTTTCTTT.

The chain carries TRBV3-1 (or the pseudogene TRBV3-2) and TRBJ2-7, with D perhaps matching TRBD2 (5 bases). The CDR3 has 15 residues. Germline-derived CDR1 and CDR2 are LGHDT and YNNKEL (reference sequence). The V end lost 4 bases, the J end lost 1 base, and 14 bases lay between the germline ends. DNA of the CDR3: TGTGCCAGCAGCCCTGGACTGGACCTATCCTACGAGCAGTACTTC. This codes for CASSPGLDLSYEQYF.

CDR3 protein: CASRLTGEAFF. The DNA for the CDR3 is TGTGCCAGCAGACTGACAGGTGAAGCTTTCTTT. The V and J genes are TRBV28 and TRBJ1-1, with D perhaps matching TRBD1 (6 bases). V shed 6 bases and J shed 7 bases, with 9 bases lying between them. In germline, CDR1 is MDHEN, CDR2 SYDVKM. The CDR3 runs to 11 residues. Looking up the rest from reference TRBV28 and TRBJ1-1 gives the full variable domain: DVKVTQSSRYLVKRTGEKVFLECVQDMDHENMFWYRQDPGLGLRLIYFSYDVKMKEKGDIPEGYSVSREKKERFSLILESASTNQTSMYLCASRLTGEAFFGQGTRLTVV.

The chain combines TRBV5-1 with TRBJ1-5, with a weak D call TRBD1 (6 bases). Germline CDR1 and CDR2: SGHRS and YFSETQ. V was shortened by 4 bases and J by 5 bases, with 13 bases between the two germline ends. This CDR3 comprises 14 residues. CDR3 loop: CASSNGQPHQPQHF. The DNA for the CDR3 is TGCGCCAGCAGCAACGGACAGCCCCATCAGCCCCAGCATTTT.

V is TRBV30 and J is TRBJ2-7; 8 nucleotides align to TRBD2. CDR3 length: 15 amino acids. The germline CDR1 and CDR2 sequences are GTSNPN and SVGIG (reference sequence). V dropped 3 bases and J dropped 13; count of bases not matched to a gene: 20. The CDR3 region has the DNA TGTGCCTGGAGACCCGGGGGCATCACCGGGGGGGACCATTACTTC. It is translated as CAWRPGGITGGDHYF.

This sequence joins TRBV19 and TRBJ1-3; D not certain. V was clipped by 7 bases and J by 0 bases, with 22 bases between them. The CDR3 is 18 amino acids. Germline V CDR1 and CDR2: LNHDA, SQIVND (reference sequence). The DNA for the CDR3 is TGTGCCAGTATCACAAGGAGCTCTTCCCAATCCTCTGGAAACACCATATATTTT. It translates to CASITRSSSQSSGNTIYF.

The rearrangement links TRBV6-5 to TRBJ1-1; a possible D gene is TRBD1 (5 bases). CDR3 length: 15 amino acids. The V end was cut by 6 bases, the J end by 4 bases, with 18 bases between. Germline V gene data show CDR1 as MNHEY and CDR2 as SVGAGI. The CDR3 DNA reads TGTGCCAGCAGACTCGGGGCGGGCGGGGTCACTGAAGCTTTCTTT. This translates into CASRLGAGGVTEAFF.

This sequence joins TRBV7-2 and TRBJ1-2, with no clear D. The CDR3 is 14 amino acids. Germline lookup yields CDR1 SGHTA and CDR2 FQGNSA. V gave up 1 base and J gave up 5 bases, with 11 bases separating them. The CDR3 spells CASSLGRTEYGYTF. CDR3 coding DNA: TGTGCCAGCAGCTTAGGCCGGACCGAATATGGCTACACCTTC.

This clone was picked up one time. The rearrangement uses TRBV6-5 and TRBJ1-2; D is possibly TRBD1 (5 bases). Per the germline V gene, CDR1 is MNHEY and CDR2 is SVGAGI. The length of the CDR3 is 14 residues. V was pared by 7 bases and J by 4 bases, with 16 bases between. The CDR3 bases are TGTGCCAGCAACTCCCAGGGCCTCCCCTATGGCTACACCTTC. Its translation is CASNSQGLPYGYTF.

This CDR3 is CASSVWGAPNTEAFF. DNA of the CDR3: TGTGCCAGCAGCGTTTGGGGGGCGCCGAACACTGAAGCTTTCTTT. The chain uses TRBV9 and TRBJ1-1, with D possibly being TRBD1 (6 bases). The V end lost 2 bases, the J end lost 1 base, and 12 bases lay between the germline ends. This CDR3 region has 15 residues. CDR1 and CDR2 from the germline V gene are SGDLS and YYNGEE.

This clone was seen a few times. The chain links TRBV3-1 (or the pseudogene TRBV3-2) to TRBJ2-3; 11 nucleotides line up with TRBD2. The length of the CDR3 is 16 residues. Germline lookup yields CDR1 LGHDT and CDR2 YNNKEL (reference sequence). V shed 1 base, J shed 1 base, and the junction held 1 base outside the gene matches. CDR3: CASSQALAGGTDTQYF. CDR3 sequence (DNA): TGTGCCAGCAGCCAAGCACTAGCGGGGGGCACAGATACGCAGTATTTT.

The rearrangement joins TRBV7-2 to TRBJ2-1, with 10 bases lining up with TRBD1. There are 16 residues in the CDR3. Germline CDR1 and CDR2: SGHTA and FQGNSA. Germline trimming cut 2 bases from V and 8 bases from J; bases unmatched to any gene: 9. CDR3 sequence reads: CASSLTRDRGSDEQFF. CDR3 DNA: TGTGCCAGCAGCTTAACCCGGGACAGGGGATCCGATGAGCAGTTCTTC. The full variable domain, rest sourced from reference TRBV7-2 and TRBJ2-1, is GAGVSQSPSNKVTEKGKDVELRCDPISGHTALYWYRQSLGQGLEFLIYFQGNSAPDKSGLPSDRFSAERTGGSVSTLTIQRTQQEDSAVYLCASSLTRDRGSDEQFFGPGTRLTVL.

The chain combines TRBV29-1 with TRBJ1-1, with no clear D. V was pared by 4 bases and J by 2 bases, with 14 bases between. The germline V gene encodes CDR1 SQVTM and CDR2 ANQGSEA. The CDR3 loop spans 14 amino acids. DNA for the CDR3: TGCAGCGTTGTAGTAGGAGGTCTTAACACTGAAGCTTTCTTT. Amino acids: CSVVVGGLNTEAFF.